These T cell receptor beta chains were read from a single sample in a study of blood T cell repertoires in COVID-19. Method: immunoSEQ multiplex PCR; TCRdb's copy keeps in-frame clones and lacks some. The repertoire holds over 200,000 clones, with around four fifths as singletons. The sample taken for sequencing was peripheral blood. The receptor set was obtained from a woman between 45 and 65 years old with active or convalescent COVID-19. CDR3s include the opening cysteine and the closing phenylalanine or tryptophan. A D gene is named only where the DNA matches it firmly. Size is omitted from some rows. Given values are once, few, many or a class for expanded clones.

clone size,J gene,V gene,D gene,CDR3 protein,CDR3 DNA
NA,TRBJ1-6,TRBV6-5,TRBD1,CASSTGARNSPLHF,TGTGCCAGCAGTACAGGGGCACGTAATTCACCCCTCCACTTT
NA,TRBJ2-1,TRBV29-1,NA,CSSDLYNEQFF,TGCAGCAGCGATCTGTACAATGAGCAGTTCTTC
NA,TRBJ1-3,TRBV5-1,TRBD1,CASSLAGEGATGNTIYF,TGCGCCAGCAGCTTGGCCGGAGAGGGGGCGACTGGAAACACCATATATTTT
NA,TRBJ2-2,TRBV6-5,TRBD2,CASTTRGGNTGELFF,TGTGCCAGCACAACCCGGGGGGGCAACACCGGGGAGCTGTTTTTT
many,TRBJ2-5,TRBV21-1,NA,CASSEPGHPSETQYF,TGTGCCAGCAGCGAACCGGGACACCCCTCTGAGACCCAGTACTTC
few,TRBJ2-3,TRBV6-1,TRBD2,CASSEEREGPDTQYF,TGTGCCAGCAGTGAAGAGCGGGAGGGCCCCGATACGCAGTATTTT
once,TRBJ2-2,TRBV7-3,TRBD1,CASRPQGAATGELFF,TGTGCCAGCAGGCCCCAGGGGGCGGCCACCGGGGAGCTGTTTTTT
NA,TRBJ1-6,TRBV7-2,NA,CASSVRGRGSYNSPLHF,TGTGCCAGCAGCGTACGTGGAAGGGGATCCTATAATTCACCCCTCCACTTT
once,TRBJ1-1,TRBV9,NA,CASSPTRENTEAFF,TGTGCCAGCAGCCCAACTAGGGAGAACACTGAAGCTTTCTTT
NA,TRBJ1-1,TRBV7-9,NA,CASSVYRVDTEAFF,TGTGCCAGCAGCGTCTACAGGGTTGATACTGAAGCTTTCTTT
NA,TRBJ1-5,TRBV12-3/TRBV12-4,TRBD1,CASSLRQGQPQHF,TGTGCCAGCAGTCTCCGACAGGGTCAGCCCCAGCATTTT
once,TRBJ2-7,TRBV19,NA,CASSMAFAGSYEQYF,TGTGCCAGTAGTATGGCCTTCGCCGGGTCCTACGAGCAGTACTTC
NA,TRBJ2-1,TRBV5-1,TRBD1,CASRLPGQGANEQFF,TGCGCCAGCAGGCTGCCCGGACAGGGGGCAAATGAGCAGTTCTTC
NA,TRBJ1-2,TRBV19,NA,CASSIRTAILYGYTF,TGTGCCAGTAGTATCCGGACAGCTATACTCTATGGCTACACCTTC
NA,TRBJ2-1,TRBV28,TRBD2,CASSSALAGEVEQFF,TGTGCCAGCAGTTCGGCCCTAGCGGGAGAGGTGGAGCAGTTCTTC
NA,TRBJ1-2,TRBV12-3/TRBV12-4,NA,CASSLRGSYGYTF,TGTGCCAGCAGTTTAAGGGGATCCTATGGCTACACCTTC
few,TRBJ1-5,TRBV4-1,NA,CASSQERGISNQPQHF,TGCGCCAGCAGCCAAGAGCGGGGGATTAGCAATCAGCCCCAGCATTTT
NA,TRBJ2-3,TRBV7-2,NA,CASSLSAVTDTQYF,TGTGCCAGCAGCTTATCGGCGGTCACAGATACGCAGTATTTT
NA,TRBJ1-5,TRBV19,TRBD1,CASSLGQGYNQPQHF,TGTGCCAGTAGTCTGGGACAGGGTTACAATCAGCCCCAGCATTTT
NA,TRBJ1-2,TRBV6-5,NA,CATNYYGYTF,TGTGCCACCAACTACTATGGCTACACCTTC
NA,TRBJ1-6,TRBV19,NA,CASSMAHERQNSPLHF,TGTGCCAGTAGTATGGCCCACGAACGACAGAATTCACCCCTCCACTTT
NA,TRBJ1-1,TRBV2,TRBD1,CASRRDRVLETEAFF,TGTGCCAGCAGGCGGGACAGGGTTCTAGAGACTGAAGCTTTCTTT
NA,TRBJ1-5,TRBV6-1,NA,CASSELRLNSNQPQHF,TGTGCCAGCAGTGAATTGAGACTGAATAGCAATCAGCCCCAGCATTTT
NA,TRBJ2-7,TRBV10-3,NA,CAISGAFGGLPYEQYF,TGTGCCATCAGTGGGGCCTTTGGCGGACTACCCTACGAGCAGTACTTC
NA,TRBJ1-5,TRBV28,NA,CASSLWDTSNQPQHF,TGTGCCAGCAGTTTATGGGACACCAGCAATCAGCCCCAGCATTTT
NA,TRBJ2-7,TRBV24-1,TRBD1,CAYRGAFEQYF,TGTGCCTACAGGGGAGCTTTCGAGCAGTACTTC
NA,TRBJ1-4,TRBV19,TRBD1,CASSLQGATEKLFF,TGTGCCAGTAGCCTACAGGGGGCAACTGAAAAACTGTTTTTT
NA,TRBJ2-1,TRBV27,NA,CASSSYSYNEQFF,TGTGCCAGCAGTTCCTACTCCTACAATGAGCAGTTCTTC
few,TRBJ1-4,TRBV28,TRBD1,CASSQPGQGRGEKLFF,TGTGCCAGCAGTCAACCGGGACAGGGGAGGGGTGAAAAACTGTTTTTT
once,TRBJ2-1,TRBV24-1,TRBD2,CATSDPGLGPDNEQFF,TGTGCCACCAGTGACCCCGGACTAGGACCGGACAATGAGCAGTTCTTC
few,TRBJ2-2,TRBV10-3,TRBD2,CATTSGGRDTGELFF,TGTGCCACGACTAGCGGGGGCCGGGACACCGGGGAGCTGTTTTTT
NA,TRBJ2-2,TRBV2,TRBD2,CASSGGSNTGELFF,TGTGCCTCTAGCGGAGGGTCGAACACCGGGGAGCTGTTTTTT
NA,TRBJ1-1,TRBV6-5,TRBD1,CATDRGPNTEAFF,TGTGCTACAGACAGGGGTCCGAACACTGAAGCTTTCTTT
NA,TRBJ2-2,TRBV12-5,NA,CASGSLLATGELFF,TGTGCTAGTGGCTCTCTCCTAGCGACCGGGGAGCTGTTTTTT
NA,TRBJ2-1,TRBV2,NA,CASSEAVGGPGQFF,TGTGCCAGCAGTGAAGCAGTGGGGGGGCCCGGGCAGTTCTTC
few,TRBJ1-3,TRBV13,NA,CASSLDSSSGNTIYF,TGTGCCAGCAGCTTAGACAGTAGCTCTGGAAACACCATATATTTT
NA,TRBJ2-5,TRBV7-9,NA,CASSLGAGGAQETQYF,TGTGCCAGCAGCTTAGGAGCAGGCGGGGCCCAAGAGACCCAGTACTTC
NA,TRBJ2-1,TRBV6-2/TRBV6-3,TRBD2,CASSQTGTSAPGEQFF,TGTGCCAGCAGTCAGACCGGGACTAGCGCACCCGGGGAGCAGTTCTTC
NA,TRBJ1-1,TRBV7-9,NA,CASSLVVRVEAFF,TGTGCCAGCAGCTTAGTAGTACGGGTCGAAGCTTTCTTT
NA,TRBJ2-5,TRBV10-2,TRBD2,CASRETSGGAKTQYF,TGCGCCAGCAGGGAGACTAGCGGGGGGGCAAAGACCCAGTACTTC
NA,TRBJ1-4,TRBV14,NA,CASSQVLGGEKLFF,TGTGCCAGCAGCCAAGTGCTTGGAGGGGAAAAACTGTTTTTT
NA,TRBJ1-6,TRBV27,TRBD1,CASSYRQGGWSPLHF,TGTGCCAGCAGTTACAGACAGGGGGGTTGGTCACCCCTCCACTTT